This passage covers 28 T cell receptor beta chains from one sample sequenced in a study of blood T cell repertoires in COVID-19. The protocol was immunoSEQ multiplex PCR, while the TCRdb copy is restricted to in-frame clones and leaves out a portion. Of some 140,000 clones in the sample, approximately 80% were seen once. The sequenced material came from peripheral blood. The receptors shown here come from a woman aged 55-70 years with acute or convalescent COVID-19.

The gene calls are TRBV10-3 and TRBJ2-6, with a possible D match to TRBD1 (6 bases). V lost 8 bases and J 0 bases, leaving 8 bases between the germline ends. Per the germline V gene, CDR1 is ENHRY and CDR2 is SYGVKD. The CDR3 runs to 14 residues. CDR3 residues: CAIRTDSGANVLTF. The CDR3 DNA reads TGTGCCATCCGGACAGACTCTGGGGCCAACGTCCTGACTTTC.

The rearrangement joins TRBV3-1 (or the pseudogene TRBV3-2) to TRBJ2-3, with TRBD2 matching over 12 bases. The CDR3 contains 15 residues. Looked up from germline, CDR1 is LGHDT and CDR2 is YNNKEL (reference sequence). V was clipped by 3 bases and J by 5 bases; unmatched bases: 3. Here the CDR3 reads CASSHLAGGGDTQYF. The CDR3 nucleotides read TGTGCCAGCAGCCACCTAGCGGGGGGGGGAGATACGCAGTATTTT.

V and J are TRBV6-5 and TRBJ1-4; D perhaps matches TRBD1 (6 bases). The germline gives CDR1 MNHEY, CDR2 SVGAGI. V was cut by 6 bases and J by 9 bases, with 17 bases left in between. CDR3 length: 14 residues. CDR3 bases: TGTGCCAGCAGGGCACAGGGAGTCTCGCAAAAACTGTTTTTT. Amino acid sequence: CASRAQGVSQKLFF.

The chain recombines TRBV25-1 with TRBJ1-1; D may be TRBD1 (5 bases). Germline V gene lookup returns CDR1 MGHDK and CDR2 SYGVNS. Trimming took off 6 bases at V and 3 bases at J, with 11 bases between the two ends. This CDR3 spans 13 amino acids. CDR3 sequence: CASRLGGDTEAFF. The CDR3 DNA reads as TGTGCCAGCAGACTCGGGGGGGACACTGAAGCTTTCTTT. Full variable domain (missing parts from reference TRBV25-1 and TRBJ1-1): EADIYQTPRYLVIGTGKKITLECSQTMGHDKMYWYQQDPGMELHLIHYSYGVNSTEKGDLSSESTVSRIRTEHFPLTLESARPSHTSQYLCASRLGGDTEAFFGQGTRLTVV.

The chain links TRBV3-1 (or the pseudogene TRBV3-2) to TRBJ2-3, with D perhaps matching TRBD2 (5 bases). This CDR3 region has 16 residues. Per germline, CDR1 LGHDT and CDR2 YNNKEL (reference sequence). Deletions cut 1 base from V and 7 bases from J, with 18 bases between. The CDR3 region has the DNA TGTGCCAGCAGCCAAGCTCGGACTGGGATTGGGTATACGCAGTATTTT. Encoded protein: CASSQARTGIGYTQYF.

The chain carries TRBV10-3 and TRBJ2-5, with 9 bases lining up with TRBD1. This CDR3 region has 14 residues. Unmatched junction bases numbered 4, after V lost 6 bases and J lost 2 bases. The germline CDR1 and CDR2 sequences are ENHRY and SYGVKD. CDR3 nucleotide sequence: TGTGCCATCAGCAGGGACAGGGCTCAAGAGACCCAGTACTTC. Protein: CAISRDRAQETQYF.

In its sample, this clone was seen once. This chain uses TRBV6-5 with TRBJ1-2, with D hard to call. V lost 0 bases and J lost 4, with 9 bases in between. The germline CDR1 and CDR2 sequences are MNHEY and SVGAGI. The CDR3 extends over 14 amino acids. CDR3 sequence: CASSYSRGSYGYTF. The CDR3 bases are TGTGCCAGCAGTTACTCGAGAGGAAGCTATGGCTACACCTTC.

The V call is TRBV15, the J call TRBJ1-4; D is ambiguous. The CDR3 has 12 residues. Germline V gene data show CDR1 as LNHNV and CDR2 as YYDKDF (reference sequence). V gave up 6 bases and J gave up 3 bases, with 5 bases separating them. CDR3 sequence (DNA): TGTGCCACCAGGACTCCTAATGAAAAACTGTTTTTT. Translating it yields CATRTPNEKLFF.

V and J are TRBV5-8 and TRBJ1-3; D is undetermined. The CDR3 is 15 residues long. Trimming stripped 0 bases from V and 2 bases from J, with 9 bases between. The germline V gene has CDR1 SGHTS and CDR2 YDEGEE. CDR3 coding DNA: TGTGCCAGCAGCTTGGGACATTCTACTGGAAACACCATATATTTT. Amino acid sequence: CASSLGHSTGNTIYF.

The rearrangement joins TRBV12-2 to TRBJ1-5; the table's D call of TRBD1 was not tested on the DNA. TRBV12-2 counts as a pseudogene. CDR3 length: 17 amino acids. The CDR3 nucleotides are TGTGCAAGTCGCCCCCATCCGGACGACAGGGGCAATCAGCCCCAGCATTTT. This gives the protein CASRPHPDDRGNQPQHF.

V usage is TRBV9 and J usage is TRBJ2-2, with no clear D. CDR3 length: 13 residues. The germline V gene has CDR1 SGDLS and CDR2 YYNGEE. V dropped 3 bases and J dropped 5 bases, with 8 bases sitting between them. The CDR3 is CASSAQVTGELFF. The CDR3 DNA sequence: TGTGCCAGCAGCGCCCAGGTGACCGGGGAGCTGTTTTTT.

The V and J genes are TRBV25-1 and TRBJ2-7; 7 nucleotides agree with TRBD1. The CDR3 extends over 13 amino acids. CDR1 MGHDK and CDR2 SYGVNS come from the germline V gene. The CDR3: CASSAQLDRRILV. CDR3 coding DNA: TGTGCCAGCAGTGCCCAGCTGGACAGGAGGATACTCGTC.

This sequence joins TRBV4-1 and TRBJ1-5; TRBD1 matches at 12 bases. Trimming took 4 bases from V and 6 from J; bases not matched to a gene: 4. CDR1 and CDR2 from the germline V gene are MGHRA and YSYEKL. The CDR3 contains 15 residues. Here the CDR3 DNA reads TGCGCCAGCAGCCTGGGACAGGGGGCAGGTCAGCCCCAGCATTTT. This sequence encodes CASSLGQGAGQPQHF.

The chain links TRBV5-8 to TRBJ2-7, with TRBD1 matching 9 bases. Germline CDR1 reads SGHTS; CDR2 reads YDEGEE. The V gene end was trimmed by 0 bases and the J gene end by 6 bases; junction bases not matched to a gene: 7. CDR3 length: 15 amino acids. The DNA of the CDR3 is TGTGCCAGCAGCTTGGGCGGGACAGGGCTAAGCGAGCAGTACTTC. It yields the protein CASSLGGTGLSEQYF.

In its sample, this clone was seen a few times. The chain recombines TRBV12-3 or TRBV12-4 with TRBJ1-1; D gene uncertain. Trimming cost V 2 bases and J 0 bases, with 4 bases left between them. The CDR3 is made up of 13 amino acids. The CDR3 loop reads CASSLLMNTEAFF. The CDR3 DNA sequence: TGTGCCAGCAGTTTACTTATGAACACTGAAGCTTTCTTT.

This chain connects TRBV24-1 to TRBJ1-4; maybe TRBD1 (6 bases). Trimming removed 4 bases at V and 8 bases at J, with 13 bases between. The germline gives CDR1 KGHDR, CDR2 SFDVKD. This CDR3 comprises 14 residues. The CDR3 DNA is TGTGCCACCAGTGAGGCAGGGGAATCAGAAAAACTGTTTTTT. It is translated as CATSEAGESEKLFF.

This chain connects TRBV19 to TRBJ1-5; D perhaps matches TRBD1 (5 bases). Between the trimmed V and J ends, which lost 2 bases and 4 bases, there was a span of 18 bases. The germline V gene encodes CDR1 LNHDA and CDR2 SQIVND (reference sequence). The CDR3 is 17 residues long. CDR3 in DNA: TGTGCCAGTAGTATATTCCCCCTGGACAACTATAATCAGCCCCAGCATTTT. Translation gives CASSIFPLDNYNQPQHF. The variable domain in full, with the rest retrieved from reference TRBV19 and TRBJ1-5, is DGGITQSPKYLFRKEGQNVTLSCEQNLNHDAMYWYRQDPGQGLRLIYYSQIVNDFQKGDIAEGYSVSREKKESFPLTVTSAQKNPTAFYLCASSIFPLDNYNQPQHFGDGTRLSIL.

The V call is TRBV7-6, the J call TRBJ1-5; no clear D. CDR1 is SGHVS and CDR2 is FNYEAQ in the germline V gene. The CDR3 length is 14 residues. V lost 1 base to trimming and J lost 9 bases, with 13 bases between them. CDR3 nucleotides: TGTGCCAGCAGCTTAGAACTGGCAGCGGGGCCCCAGCATTTT. It specifies CASSLELAAGPQHF.

The rearrangement links TRBV7-6 to TRBJ2-7; a possible D gene is TRBD2 (6 bases). The length of the CDR3 is 17 residues. The germline V gene encodes CDR1 SGHVS and CDR2 FNYEAQ. V gave up 4 bases and J gave up 8 bases, with 27 bases separating them. As DNA, the CDR3 is TGTGCCAGCAGCTCAAGACTAGACCCTACGTCAGCTAAGAAGCAGTACTTC. It yields the protein CASSSRLDPTSAKKQYF.

This chain links TRBV7-9 with TRBJ1-1; the match to TRBD1 covers 10 bases. The junction had 6 bases not matched to a gene; V was cut back by 4 bases and J by 1 base. In germline, CDR1 is SEHNR, CDR2 FQNEAQ (reference sequence). The CDR3 contains 16 residues. The CDR3 DNA reads TGTGCCAGCAGCTCAGTGGGGACAGGGGAGAACACTGAAGCTTTCTTT. Encoded protein: CASSSVGTGENTEAFF.

In nucleotides, the CDR3 is TGTGCCAGCAGTGAATCACAGGGGTACTCCTACGAGCAGTACTTC. It yields the protein CASSESQGYSYEQYF. The chain is built from TRBV6-1 and TRBJ2-7; 7 bases are shared with TRBD1. The CDR3 is 15 amino acids. Germline-derived CDR1 and CDR2 are MNHNS and SASEGT. Trimming took 2 bases from V and 0 from J; bases not matched to a gene: 4.

This rearrangement joins TRBV6-6 to TRBJ1-2; D not certain. This CDR3 has 13 residues. Germline values: CDR1 MNHNY, CDR2 SVGAGI (reference sequence). Trimming shortened V by 4 bases and J by 7 bases, and 13 bases separated the two germline ends. For the CDR3, the DNA is TGTGCCAGCAGTTCCCGGTCTGGAGGTGGCTACACCTTC. It encodes CASSSRSGGGYTF.

V and J are TRBV4-1 and TRBJ1-1; D is possibly TRBD1 (6 bases). The V end was cut by 4 bases, the J end by 5 bases, with 20 bases between. The germline V gene encodes CDR1 MGHRA and CDR2 YSYEKL. The CDR3 runs 16 residues. This chain's CDR3 is CASSLHPEGGGTEAFF. In nucleotides, the CDR3 is TGCGCCAGCAGCCTTCACCCCGAGGGGGGAGGGACTGAAGCTTTCTTT.

To note about this clone: The junction departs from germline at one end; a sequencing error may be responsible. This chain connects TRBV7-7 to TRBJ2-1; 10 nucleotides line up with TRBD2. CDR3 length: 15 residues. Germline assignment: CDR1 SSHAT and CDR2 FNYEAQ (reference sequence). Here the CDR3 reads CASSLGLAGVNEQFF. For the CDR3, the DNA is TGTGCTAGCAGCTTAGGTCTAGCGGGGGTCAATGAGCAGTTCTTC.

V gene TRBV30 combines with J gene TRBJ1-6; tentative D call: TRBD1 (6 bases). This CDR3 is built from 13 residues. The germline V gene has CDR1 GTSNPN and CDR2 SVGIG (reference sequence). The germline V and J ends were trimmed by 5 bases and 3 bases, with 8 bases remaining between them. DNA of the CDR3: TGTGCCTGGGGGACAAGCTATAATTCACCCCTCCACTTT. Translated: CAWGTSYNSPLHF.

CDR3 loop: CASSPFNRGQLYGYTF. CDR3 nucleotide sequence: TGTGCCAGCAGCCCCTTCAATAGGGGACAGCTTTATGGCTACACCTTC. V usage is TRBV7-8 and J usage is TRBJ1-2; 7 positions agree with TRBD1. Looked up from germline, CDR1 is SGHVS and CDR2 is FQNEAQ. The J segment lost 5 bases and the V segment lost 5 bases, leaving 14 bases of the junction unmatched. This CDR3 is built from 16 residues.

This chain links TRBV6-5 with TRBJ1-6, with D possibly being TRBD1 (5 bases). This CDR3 has 14 residues. The V gene lost 3 bases and the J gene lost 6 bases, with 9 bases spanning the gap. Germline V gives CDR1 MNHEY, CDR2 SVGAGI. The CDR3 nucleotides read TGTGCCAGCAGTTATTTTGACAGTAATTCACCCCTCCACTTT. It yields the protein CASSYFDSNSPLHF.

This chain joins TRBV18 and TRBJ2-1; D is uncertain. From germline, CDR1 is KGHSH and CDR2 LQKENI. Between the trimmed V and J ends, which lost 2 bases and 4 bases, there was a span of 9 bases. The CDR3 length is 14 residues. CDR3 in DNA: TGTGCCAGCTCACCAGATTCGGAGTACAATGAGCAGTTCTTC. This sequence encodes CASSPDSEYNEQFF.